These T cell receptor beta chains were read from a single sample in a study of shared clonotypes between healthy human individuals. The protocol was immunoSEQ multiplex PCR, while the TCRdb copy is restricted to in-frame clones and leaves out a portion. Of some 1,100,000 clones in the sample, roughly 74% were seen once. The specimen sequenced was memory CD4+ T cells from PBMCs. The receptors stem from a man younger than 35 in good health. Some clones in this sample may be carry-over from other donors' samples. Both conserved end residues are part of each CDR3. The D gene is left open where the match is weak. Size values are once, few and many counts, or a class for expanded clones, and some rows have none.

d_call	v_call	clone_size	j_call	cdr3_nt	cdr3_aa
-	TRBV30	-	TRBJ2-1	TGTGCCTGGAGCGCATACAATGAGCAGTTCTTC	CAWSAYNEQFF
TRBD1	TRBV28	-	TRBJ1-5	TGTGCCAGCAGTTTCCCAGGGGGGGGTCAGCCCCAGCATTTT	CASSFPGGGQPQHF
-	TRBV11-2	-	TRBJ2-3	TGTGCCAGCAGCTGGAACCCCGCGGATACGCAGTATTTT	CASSWNPADTQYF
-	TRBV7-2	-	TRBJ1-2	TGTGCCAGCAGCTTAATTACCGGCGCCCCCGCGGCTGGCTACACCTTC	CASSLITGAPAAGYTF
-	TRBV7-2	-	TRBJ2-1	TGTGCCAGCAGTCGTAGCGGCTCCTACAATGAGCAGTTCTTC	CASSRSGSYNEQFF
-	TRBV5-1	-	TRBJ1-5	TGCGCCAGCAGCTTGGGCGGGTATCAGCCCCAGCATTTT	CASSLGGYQPQHF
TRBD1	TRBV5-4	-	TRBJ1-5	TGTGCCAGCAGATCCACAGGGGACCAGCCCCAGCATTTT	CASRSTGDQPQHF
-	TRBV4-1	many	TRBJ2-7	TGCGCCAGCAGCCAAGAATATCCTCACCGGGCGGAGCAGTACTTC	CASSQEYPHRAEQYF
-	TRBV10-3	many	TRBJ2-2	TGTGCCATCCGTGGGGCCGGGGAGCTGTTTTTT	CAIRGAGELFF
-	TRBV30	-	TRBJ2-1	TGTGCCTGGAGTGTACGAGGTCGGGGATCCTACAATGAGCAGTTCTTC	CAWSVRGRGSYNEQFF
-	TRBV25-1	-	TRBJ2-7	TGTGCCAGCAGAGAGACTGGGCGCAACGAGCAGTACTTC	CASRETGRNEQYF
TRBD1	TRBV2	-	TRBJ2-5	TGTGCCAGCAGAAGGACAGGGAGTTTAGAGACCCAGTACTTC	CASRRTGSLETQYF
TRBD2	TRBV5-4	many	TRBJ2-1	TGTGCCAGCAGCTTGGGTCGGACTAGCGGGAGGGCCGGCAATGAGCAGTTCTTC	CASSLGRTSGRAGNEQFF
TRBD1	TRBV27	-	TRBJ1-2	TGTGCCAGCAGTCCTCCGGGACAGGGGATTCTTGGCTACACCTTC	CASSPPGQGILGYTF
TRBD2	TRBV11-3	-	TRBJ2-5	TGTGCCAGCAGCGAGGGGCTAGCGGGAGACGAGACCCAGTACTTC	CASSEGLAGDETQYF
-	TRBV6-1	once	TRBJ2-7	TGTGCCAGCAGTAGCGCGGGCGCGGGACGATACGGGCAGTACTTC	CASSSAGAGRYGQYF